The 4 T cell receptor beta chains below come from one sample, sequenced in a study of Ad26.COV2.S vaccination and SARS-CoV-2 variants. Generated by immunoSEQ multiplex PCR, the TCRdb table keeps only in-frame clones and is missing some. Of 350,000 to 500,000 clones in the sample, 90% were seen once. Documented treatment: some 20 received Ad26.COV2.S at low or high dose, single or two shots; several received placebo; per-sample allocation not given. Vaccine and placebo recipients were sampled on day 63 after the first injection. Sequences were derived from peripheral blood, sampled in a trial of Ad26.COV2.S vaccine versus placebo. All receptors derive from a person aged 18 to 65 who received the Ad26.COV2.S COVID-19 vaccine or a placebo.

The chain couples TRBV2 to TRBJ2-7; 8 positions match TRBD1. The J segment lost 8 bases and the V segment lost 6 bases, leaving 12 bases of the junction unmatched. From germline, CDR1 is SNHLY and CDR2 FYNNEI. The CDR3 spans 14 residues. The CDR3 DNA reads as TGTGCCAGCAGAGATTCGGACAGGGTGCTGCAGCAGTACTTC. Translated, it gives CASRDSDRVLQQYF.

The sample holds a few counts of this clone. In DNA, the CDR3 is TGTGCCAGCAGCCAAGAGCTAGCGGGGCTCTACGAGCAGTACTTC. Amino acid sequence: CASSQELAGLYEQYF. This chain links TRBV3-1 (or the pseudogene TRBV3-2) with TRBJ2-7; 9 bases agree with TRBD2. The CDR3 spans 15 residues. The ends lost 0 bases at V and 3 bases at J; junction bases unmatched: 3. The germline V gene has CDR1 LGHDT and CDR2 YNNKEL (reference sequence).

The sample holds one count of this clone. J is TRBJ2-1 and V is TRBV7-3; possibly TRBD1 for D (6 bases). CDR1 and CDR2 (germline): SGHTA, FQGTGA. V was clipped by 5 bases and J by 7 bases, with 15 bases between them. The CDR3 consists of 14 residues. The CDR3 region has the DNA TGTGCCAGCAGCCAAACAAGGGGGTTAAATGAGCAGTTCTTC. Translation: CASSQTRGLNEQFF.

This chain links TRBV7-2 with TRBJ2-3; D is possibly TRBD1 or TRBD2 (6 bases each). There are 15 residues in the CDR3. Trimming pared 4 bases from V and 7 bases from J, leaving 18 bases between. The germline gives CDR1 SGHTA, CDR2 FQGNSA. CDR3 nucleotides: TGTGCCAGCAGCTCCTGGACGGGGGCAGGAAATACGCAGTATTTT. Its translation: CASSSWTGAGNTQYF. Drawing the rest from reference TRBV7-2 and TRBJ2-3, the complete variable domain is GAGVSQSPSNKVTEKGKDVELRCDPISGHTALYWYRQSLGQGLEFLIYFQGNSAPDKSGLPSDRFSAERTGGSVSTLTIQRTQQEDSAVYLCASSSWTGAGNTQYFGPGTRLTVL.